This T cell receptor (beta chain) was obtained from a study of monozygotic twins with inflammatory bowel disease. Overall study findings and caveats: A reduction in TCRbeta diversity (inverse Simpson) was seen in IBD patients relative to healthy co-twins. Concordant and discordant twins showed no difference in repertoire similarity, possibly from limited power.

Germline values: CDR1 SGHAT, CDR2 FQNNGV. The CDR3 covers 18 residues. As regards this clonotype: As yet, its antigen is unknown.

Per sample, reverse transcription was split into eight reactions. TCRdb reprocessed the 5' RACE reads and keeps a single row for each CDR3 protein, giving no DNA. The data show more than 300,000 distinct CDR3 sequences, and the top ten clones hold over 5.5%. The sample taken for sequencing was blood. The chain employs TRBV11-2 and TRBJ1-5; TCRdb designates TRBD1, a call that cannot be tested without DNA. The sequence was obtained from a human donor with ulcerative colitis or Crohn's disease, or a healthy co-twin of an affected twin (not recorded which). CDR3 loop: CASSLVAIGQTLVQPQHF. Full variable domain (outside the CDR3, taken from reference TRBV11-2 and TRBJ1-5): EAGVAQSPRYKIIEKRQSVAFWCNPISGHATLYWYQQILGQGPKLLIQFQNNGVVDDSQLPKDRFSAERLKGVDSTLKIQPAKLEDSAVYLCASSLVAIGQTLVQPQHFGDGTRLSIL.